Following are 11 T cell receptor beta chains from one sample sequenced in a study of CD8 T cells in Susac syndrome. An input of about 0.5 to 1 ug of RNA was subjected to reverse transcription using random hexamers. TCRdb re-called the immunoSEQ multiplex PCR reads through MiXCR, storing one row per CDR3 protein. The data show roughly 190,000 distinct CDR3 sequences, roughly 90% seen once. The source material was CD4+ T cells from PBMCs. The origin of the receptors is a human donor with Susac syndrome.

This sequence joins TRBV20-1 and TRBJ2-3, with D possibly TRBD2 on 5 matching bases. Trimming took off 0 bases at V and 1 base at J, with 11 bases between the two ends. This CDR3 has 15 amino acids. Germline CDR1 and CDR2: DFQATT and SNEGSKA (reference sequence). CDR3 coding DNA: TGCAGTGCTAGAGATCCGAGGGTGGGCACAGATACGCAGTATTTT. The encoded protein is CSARDPRVGTDTQYF.

This chain's CDR3 is CAISKDREENEQYF. The CDR3 DNA is TGTGCCATCTCTAAGGACAGGGAAGAGAACGAGCAGTACTTC. The V gene is TRBV10-3, the J gene TRBJ2-7; 8 bases agree with TRBD1. Germline values: CDR1 ENHRY, CDR2 SYGVKD. J gave up 5 bases and V 8 bases, and 11 bases lay outside the gene matches. The CDR3 is made up of 14 amino acids.

The chain employs TRBV5-1 and TRBJ1-1; D not resolved. Germline CDR1 is SGHRS and CDR2 is YFSETQ. V lost 2 bases to trimming and J lost 0 bases, with 5 bases between them. The CDR3 runs to 13 residues. The CDR3 sequence is CASSFVMNTEAFF. The CDR3 nucleotides are TGCGCCAGCAGCTTTGTCATGAACACTGAAGCTTTCTTT.

The J gene is TRBJ2-2, the V gene TRBV5-1, with a tentative D call TRBD1 (6 bases). The V gene's germline CDR1 is SGHRS and CDR2 YFSETQ. The V end was cut by 6 bases, the J end by 1 base, with 13 bases between. The CDR3 length is 15 residues. The chain's CDR3 is CASTRQEVNTGELFF. In nucleotides, the CDR3 is TGCGCCAGCACCAGACAGGAGGTGAACACCGGGGAGCTGTTTTTT.

The rearrangement joins TRBV5-1 to TRBJ1-1; D possibly corresponds to TRBD1 (6 bases). This CDR3 has 14 residues. Per the germline V gene, CDR1 is SGHRS and CDR2 is YFSETQ. Trimming removed 0 bases at V and 3 bases at J, with 9 bases between. CDR3 region: CASSLDGGDTEAFF. The CDR3 nucleotides are TGCGCCAGCAGCTTGGATGGGGGCGACACTGAAGCTTTCTTT.

In its sample, this clonotype was seen once. V gene TRBV18 combines with J gene TRBJ2-7, with D possibly TRBD1 on 5 matching bases. Deletions cut 3 bases from V and 0 bases from J, with 9 bases between. This CDR3 is 14 amino acids long. The germline gives CDR1 KGHSH, CDR2 LQKENI. The CDR3 DNA sequence: TGTGCCAGCTCACCTCGACAGAGCTCCTACGAGCAGTACTTC. It encodes CASSPRQSSYEQYF.

The rearrangement uses TRBV30 and TRBJ1-4, with D tentatively TRBD1 (5 bases). The CDR3 runs 14 residues. Germline CDR1 GTSNPN, CDR2 SVGIG (reference sequence). V was shortened by 4 bases and J by 3 bases, with 12 bases between the two germline ends. CDR3 bases: TGTGCCTGGACCCGGGGGTCGTCTAATGAAAAACTGTTTTTT. It translates to CAWTRGSSNEKLFF.

This clonotype was seen only a few times. The V and J genes are TRBV5-6 and TRBJ2-7; 7 bases align to TRBD1. This CDR3 spans 14 amino acids. The trim removed 4 bases at V and 3 bases at J, leaving 7 bases unmatched. In germline, CDR1 is SGHDT, CDR2 YYEEEE. CDR3 DNA: TGTGCCAGCAGCCCTAGACAGGGACACTACGAGCAGTACTTC. Translating gives CASSPRQGHYEQYF. The whole variable domain, remainder taken from reference TRBV5-6 and TRBJ2-7, is DAGVTQSPTHLIKTRGQQVTLRCSPKSGHDTVSWYQQALGQGPQFIFQYYEEEERQRGNFPDRFSGHQFPNYSSELNVNALLLGDSALYLCASSPRQGHYEQYFGPGTRLTVT.

This chain joins TRBV29-1 and TRBJ2-7; 9 nucleotides match TRBD2. CDR3 length equals 15 residues. Looked up from germline, CDR1 is SQVTM and CDR2 is ANQGSEA. After removal of 6 bases from V and 3 bases from J, the junction contained 12 bases not matched to a gene. The CDR3 loop is CSVAGSSGSLYEQYF. The DNA for the CDR3 is TGCAGCGTCGCTGGGAGTAGCGGGAGTCTCTACGAGCAGTACTTC.

V and J are TRBV5-1 and TRBJ2-7, with D uncertain. This CDR3 is built from 13 residues. Trimming pared 2 bases from V and 1 base from J, leaving 7 bases between. CDR1 and CDR2 (germline): SGHRS, YFSETQ. The CDR3 here is CASSFTESYEQYF. The CDR3 coding sequence is TGCGCCAGCAGCTTCACAGAATCCTACGAGCAGTACTTC.

The chain recombines TRBV2 with TRBJ2-3; 9 nucleotides line up with TRBD2. After removal of 4 bases from V and 6 bases from J, the junction contained 5 bases not matched to a gene. The germline V gene has CDR1 SNHLY and CDR2 FYNNEI. The CDR3 sequence is 14 residues long. The CDR3 region has the DNA TGTGCCAGCAGTGTAGCGGGGGATCGGGATACGCAGTATTTT. This encodes CASSVAGDRDTQYF.